This TCR beta chain originates from a study of shared clonotypes between healthy human individuals. Trimming left V 5 bases short and J 1 base short, with 17 bases between. The germline gives CDR1 MDHEN, CDR2 SYDVKM. This CDR3 contains 16 residues. Adult donors, all healthy and HIV-negative, had no recent acute infections or vaccinations. At deep level, the assay was performed. Generated by immunoSEQ multiplex PCR, the TCRdb table keeps only in-frame clones and is missing some. The sample includes 650,000 to 800,000 clones, 55% to 75% of them seen just once. Sequencing used memory CD4+ T cells sorted from blood. Subset here: CD45RA-negative fraction. This TCR was recovered from a woman aged 25-40 years in good health. This chain links TRBV28 with TRBJ1-1; D is possibly TRBD1 (5 bases). This chain's CDR3 is CASSTAGFGGNTEAFF. The CDR3 DNA follows: TGTGCCAGCAGTACCGCAGGGTTCGGGGGGAACACTGAAGCTTTCTTT. Supplemented by reference TRBV28 and TRBJ1-1, the full variable domain reads DVKVTQSSRYLVKRTGEKVFLECVQDMDHENMFWYRQDPGLGLRLIYFSYDVKMKEKGDIPEGYSVSREKKERFSLILESASTNQTSMYLCASSTAGFGGNTEAFFGQGTRLTVV.